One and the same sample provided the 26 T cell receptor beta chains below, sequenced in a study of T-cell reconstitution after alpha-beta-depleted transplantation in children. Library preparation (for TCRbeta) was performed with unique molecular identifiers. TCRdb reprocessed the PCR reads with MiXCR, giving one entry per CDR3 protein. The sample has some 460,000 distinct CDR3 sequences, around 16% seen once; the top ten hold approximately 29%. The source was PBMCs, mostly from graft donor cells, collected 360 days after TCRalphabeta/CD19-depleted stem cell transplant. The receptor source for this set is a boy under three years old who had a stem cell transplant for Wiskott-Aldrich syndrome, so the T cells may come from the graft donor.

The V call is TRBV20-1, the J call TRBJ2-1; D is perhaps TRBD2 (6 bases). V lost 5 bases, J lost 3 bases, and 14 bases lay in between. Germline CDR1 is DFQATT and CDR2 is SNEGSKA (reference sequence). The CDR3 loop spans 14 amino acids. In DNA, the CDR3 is TGCAGTGCTCTTACCGGGACTCTCTACAATGAGCAGTTCTTC. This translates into CSALTGTLYNEQFF.

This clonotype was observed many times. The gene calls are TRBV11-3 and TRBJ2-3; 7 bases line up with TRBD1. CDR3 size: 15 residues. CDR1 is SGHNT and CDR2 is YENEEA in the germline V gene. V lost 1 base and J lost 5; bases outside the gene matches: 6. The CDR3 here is CASSLGQGIGDTQYF. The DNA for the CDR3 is TGTGCCAGCAGCTTAGGACAGGGAATCGGAGATACGCAGTATTTT.

The CDR3 reads CASAIMGDSPLHF. CDR3 in DNA: TGTGCCAGCGCAATCATGGGGGATTCACCCCTCCACTTT. This chain joins TRBV7-9 and TRBJ1-6; a weak D match, TRBD1 (5 bases). The CDR3 loop spans 13 amino acids. Trimming removed 8 bases from V and 8 bases from J, with 13 bases in between. Germline V gene lookup returns CDR1 SEHNR and CDR2 FQNEAQ (reference sequence).

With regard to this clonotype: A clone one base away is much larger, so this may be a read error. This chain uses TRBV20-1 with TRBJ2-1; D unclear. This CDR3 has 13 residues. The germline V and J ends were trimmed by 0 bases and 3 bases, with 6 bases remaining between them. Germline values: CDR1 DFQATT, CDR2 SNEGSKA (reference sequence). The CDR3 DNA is TGCAGTGCTAGAGAGCAGAGCTACAATGAGCAGTTCTTC. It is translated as CSAREQSYNEQFF.

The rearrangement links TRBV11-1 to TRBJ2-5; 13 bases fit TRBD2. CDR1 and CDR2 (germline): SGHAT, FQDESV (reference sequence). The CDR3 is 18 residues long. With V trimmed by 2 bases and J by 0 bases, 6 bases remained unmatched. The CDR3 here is CASSLLLAGGPYQETQYF. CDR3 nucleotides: TGTGCCAGCAGCTTATTACTAGCGGGGGGGCCGTACCAAGAGACCCAGTACTTC. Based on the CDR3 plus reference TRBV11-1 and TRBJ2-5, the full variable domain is EAEVAQSPRYKITEKSQAVAFWCDPISGHATLYWYRQILGQGPELLVQFQDESVVDDSQLPKDRFSAERLKGVDSTLKIQPAELGDSAMYLCASSLLLAGGPYQETQYFGPGTRLLVL.

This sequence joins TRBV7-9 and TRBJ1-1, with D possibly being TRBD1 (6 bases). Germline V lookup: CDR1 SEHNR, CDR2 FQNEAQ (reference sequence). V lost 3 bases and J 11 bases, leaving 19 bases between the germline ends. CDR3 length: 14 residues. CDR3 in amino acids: CASSFLTGNTSAFF. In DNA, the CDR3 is TGTGCCAGCAGCTTTCTGACAGGTAACACGTCGGCTTTCTTT.

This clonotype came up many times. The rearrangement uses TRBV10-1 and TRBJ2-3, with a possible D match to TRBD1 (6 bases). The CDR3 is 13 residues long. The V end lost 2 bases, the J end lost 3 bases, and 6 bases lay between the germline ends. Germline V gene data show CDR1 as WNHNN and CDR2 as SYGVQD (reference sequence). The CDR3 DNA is TGCGCCAGCAGTGAGACAGGGACAGATACGCAGTATTTT. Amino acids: CASSETGTDTQYF.

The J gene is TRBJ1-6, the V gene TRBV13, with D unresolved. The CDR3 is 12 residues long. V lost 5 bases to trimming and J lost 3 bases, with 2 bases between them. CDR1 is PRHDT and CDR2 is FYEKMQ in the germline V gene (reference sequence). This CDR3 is CASSDYNSPLHF. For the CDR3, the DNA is TGTGCCAGCAGCGACTATAATTCACCCCTCCACTTT.

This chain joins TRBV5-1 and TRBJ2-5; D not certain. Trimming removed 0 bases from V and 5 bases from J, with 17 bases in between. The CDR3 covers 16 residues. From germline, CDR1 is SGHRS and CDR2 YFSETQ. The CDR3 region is CASSLDGLVFGETQYF. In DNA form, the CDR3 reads TGCGCCAGCAGCTTGGATGGGCTTGTGTTCGGGGAGACCCAGTACTTC.

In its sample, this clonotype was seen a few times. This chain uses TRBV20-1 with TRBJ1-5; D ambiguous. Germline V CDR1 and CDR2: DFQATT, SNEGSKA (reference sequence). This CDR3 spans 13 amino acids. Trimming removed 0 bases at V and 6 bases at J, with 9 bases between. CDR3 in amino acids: CSARDPYGQPQHF. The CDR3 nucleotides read TGCAGTGCTAGAGATCCCTACGGTCAGCCCCAGCATTTT.

The CDR3 DNA is TGTGCCACGCGGGGACTAGGAAGCACAGATACGCAGTATTTT. It specifies CATRGLGSTDTQYF. V is TRBV19 and J is TRBJ2-3; 8 bases line up with TRBD2. This CDR3 is built from 14 residues. V was clipped by 10 bases and J by 0 bases; unmatched bases: 6. Germline V gene lookup returns CDR1 LNHDA and CDR2 SQIVND (reference sequence).

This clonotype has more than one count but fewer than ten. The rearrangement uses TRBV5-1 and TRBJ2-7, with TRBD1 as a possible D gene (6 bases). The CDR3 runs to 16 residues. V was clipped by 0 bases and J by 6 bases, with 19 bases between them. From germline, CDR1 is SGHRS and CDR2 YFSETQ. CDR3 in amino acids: CASSLGYRVDNLEQYF. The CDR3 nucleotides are TGCGCCAGCAGCTTGGGATACAGGGTGGACAACCTCGAGCAGTACTTC.

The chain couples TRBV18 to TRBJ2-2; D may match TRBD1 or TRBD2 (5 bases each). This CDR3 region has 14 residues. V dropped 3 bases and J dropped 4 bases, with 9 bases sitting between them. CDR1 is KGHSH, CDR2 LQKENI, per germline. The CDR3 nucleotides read TGTGCCAGCTCACCGGGACCTGGCACCGGGGAGCTGTTTTTT. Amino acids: CASSPGPGTGELFF.

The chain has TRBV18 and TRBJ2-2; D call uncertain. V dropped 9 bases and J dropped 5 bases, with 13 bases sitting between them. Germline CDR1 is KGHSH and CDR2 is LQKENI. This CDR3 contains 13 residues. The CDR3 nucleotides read TGTGCCAGTAGTCGGATGGGGACCGGGGAGCTGTTTTTT. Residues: CASSRMGTGELFF. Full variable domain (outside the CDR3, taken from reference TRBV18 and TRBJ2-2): NAGVMQNPRHLVRRRGQEARLRCSPMKGHSHVYWYRQLPEEGLKFMVYLQKENIIDESGMPKERFSAEFPKEGPSILRIQQVVRGDSAAYFCASSRMGTGELFFGEGSRLTVL.

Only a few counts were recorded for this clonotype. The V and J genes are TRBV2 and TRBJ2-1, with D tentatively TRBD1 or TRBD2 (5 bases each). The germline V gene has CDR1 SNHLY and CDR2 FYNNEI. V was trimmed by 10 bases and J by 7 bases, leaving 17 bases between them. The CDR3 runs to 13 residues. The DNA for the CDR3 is TGTGCCACCAACCGACAGAGAGGGAATGAGCAGTTCTTC. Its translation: CATNRQRGNEQFF.

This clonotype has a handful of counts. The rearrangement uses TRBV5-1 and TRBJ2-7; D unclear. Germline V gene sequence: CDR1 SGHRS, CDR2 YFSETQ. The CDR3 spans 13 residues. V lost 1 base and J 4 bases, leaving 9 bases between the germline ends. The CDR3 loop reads CASSLNRPYEQYF. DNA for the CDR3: TGCGCCAGCAGCTTGAATCGGCCTTACGAGCAGTACTTC.

DNA for the CDR3: TGCGCCAGCAGCATGGGACCCCGGGTGGCCAAAAACATTCAGTACTTC. This codes for CASSMGPRVAKNIQYF. The chain recombines TRBV5-1 with TRBJ2-4; either TRBD1 or TRBD2 may fit D (5 bases each). The length of the CDR3 is 16 residues. The germline V and J ends were trimmed by 4 bases and 1 base, with 15 bases remaining between them. The germline V gene has CDR1 SGHRS and CDR2 YFSETQ.

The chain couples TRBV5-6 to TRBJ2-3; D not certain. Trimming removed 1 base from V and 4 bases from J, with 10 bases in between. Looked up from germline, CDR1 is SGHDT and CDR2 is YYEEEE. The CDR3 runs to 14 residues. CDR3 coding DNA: TGTGCCAGCAGCTTGAACTTGGTGGCAGATACGCAGTATTTT. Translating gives CASSLNLVADTQYF.

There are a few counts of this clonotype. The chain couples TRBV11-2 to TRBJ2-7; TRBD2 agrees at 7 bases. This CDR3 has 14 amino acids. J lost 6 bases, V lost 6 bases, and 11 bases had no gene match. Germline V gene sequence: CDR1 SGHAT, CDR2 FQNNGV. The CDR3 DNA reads TGTGCCAGCAGGCTGAAGGGAGGGCCCAGCGAGCAGTACTTC. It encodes CASRLKGGPSEQYF.

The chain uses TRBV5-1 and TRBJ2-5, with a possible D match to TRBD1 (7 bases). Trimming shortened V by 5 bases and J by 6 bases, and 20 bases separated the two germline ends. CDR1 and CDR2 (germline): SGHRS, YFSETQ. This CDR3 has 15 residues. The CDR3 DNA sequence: TGCGCCAGCAGTTTAGGGGGCAAAGGGGGGAAGACCCAGTACTTC. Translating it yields CASSLGGKGGKTQYF. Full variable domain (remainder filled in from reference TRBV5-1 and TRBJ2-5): KAGVTQTPRYLIKTRGQQVTLSCSPISGHRSVSWYQQTPGQGLQFLFEYFSETQRNKGNFPGRFSGRQFSNSRSEMNVSTLELGDSALYLCASSLGGKGGKTQYFGPGTRLLVL.

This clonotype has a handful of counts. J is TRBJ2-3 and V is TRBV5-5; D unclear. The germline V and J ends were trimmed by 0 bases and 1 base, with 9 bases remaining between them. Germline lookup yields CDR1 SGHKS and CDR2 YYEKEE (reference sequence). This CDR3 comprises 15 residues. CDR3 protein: CASSLDGFGTDTQYF. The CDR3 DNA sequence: TGTGCCAGCAGCTTGGATGGCTTTGGCACAGATACGCAGTATTTT.

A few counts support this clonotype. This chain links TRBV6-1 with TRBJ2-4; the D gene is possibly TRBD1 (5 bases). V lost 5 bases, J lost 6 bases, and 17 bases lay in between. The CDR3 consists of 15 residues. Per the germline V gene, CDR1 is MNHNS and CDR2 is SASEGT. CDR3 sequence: CASSPTGTTPNIQYF. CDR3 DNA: TGTGCCAGCAGTCCCACAGGAACCACTCCAAACATTCAGTACTTC.

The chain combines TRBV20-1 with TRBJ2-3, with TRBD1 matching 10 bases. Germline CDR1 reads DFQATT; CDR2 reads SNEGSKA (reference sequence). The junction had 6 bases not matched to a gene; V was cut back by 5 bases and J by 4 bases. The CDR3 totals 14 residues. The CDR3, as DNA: TGCAGTGCTCGGACAGGGGGAAACGCAGATACGCAGTATTTT. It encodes CSARTGGNADTQYF.

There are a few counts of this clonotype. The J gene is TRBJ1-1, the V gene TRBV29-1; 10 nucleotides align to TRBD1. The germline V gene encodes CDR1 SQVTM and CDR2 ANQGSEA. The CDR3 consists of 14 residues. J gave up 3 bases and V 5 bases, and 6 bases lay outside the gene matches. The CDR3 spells CSVIGTGAHTEAFF. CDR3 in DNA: TGCAGCGTTATCGGGACAGGGGCCCACACTGAAGCTTTCTTT.

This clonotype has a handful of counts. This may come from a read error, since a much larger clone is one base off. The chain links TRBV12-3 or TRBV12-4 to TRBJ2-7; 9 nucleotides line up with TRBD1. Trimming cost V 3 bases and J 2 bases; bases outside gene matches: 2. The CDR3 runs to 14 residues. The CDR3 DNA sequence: TGTGCCAGCAGTTTTGGGACAGGGCCCTACGAGCAGTACTTC. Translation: CASSFGTGPYEQYF.

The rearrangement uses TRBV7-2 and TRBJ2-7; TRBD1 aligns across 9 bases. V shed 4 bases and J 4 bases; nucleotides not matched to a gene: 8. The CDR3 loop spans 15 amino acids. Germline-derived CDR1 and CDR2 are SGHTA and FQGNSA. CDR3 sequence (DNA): TGTGCCAGCAGCTATAGGGGGACAGGGCCTTACGAGCAGTACTTC. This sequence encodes CASSYRGTGPYEQYF.